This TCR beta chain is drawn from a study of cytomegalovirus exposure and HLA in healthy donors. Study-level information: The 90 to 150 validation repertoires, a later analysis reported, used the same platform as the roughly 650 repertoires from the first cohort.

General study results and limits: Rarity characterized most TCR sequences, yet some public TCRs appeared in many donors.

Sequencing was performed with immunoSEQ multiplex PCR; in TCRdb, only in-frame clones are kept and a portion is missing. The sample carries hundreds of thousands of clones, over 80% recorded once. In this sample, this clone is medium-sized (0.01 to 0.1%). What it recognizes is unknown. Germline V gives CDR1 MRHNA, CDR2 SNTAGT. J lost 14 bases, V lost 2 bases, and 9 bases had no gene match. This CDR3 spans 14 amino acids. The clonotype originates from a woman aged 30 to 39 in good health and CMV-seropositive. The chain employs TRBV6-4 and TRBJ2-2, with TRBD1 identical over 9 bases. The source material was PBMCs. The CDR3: CASSDERGTGKLFF. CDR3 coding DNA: TGTGCCAGCAGTGACGAAAGAGGGACAGGGAAACTGTTTTTT.